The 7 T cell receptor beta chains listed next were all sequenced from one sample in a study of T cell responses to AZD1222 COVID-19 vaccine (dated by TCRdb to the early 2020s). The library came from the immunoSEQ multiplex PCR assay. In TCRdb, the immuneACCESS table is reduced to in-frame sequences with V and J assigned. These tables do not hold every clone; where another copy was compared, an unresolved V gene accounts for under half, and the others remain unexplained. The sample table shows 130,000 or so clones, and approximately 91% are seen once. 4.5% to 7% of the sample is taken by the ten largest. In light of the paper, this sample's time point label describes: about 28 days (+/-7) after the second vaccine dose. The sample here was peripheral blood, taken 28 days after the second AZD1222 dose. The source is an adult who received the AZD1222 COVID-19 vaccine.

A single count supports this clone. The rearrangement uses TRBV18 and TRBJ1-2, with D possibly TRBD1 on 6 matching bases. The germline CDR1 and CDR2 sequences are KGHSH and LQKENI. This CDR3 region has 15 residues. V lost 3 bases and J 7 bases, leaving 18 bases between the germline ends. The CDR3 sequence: CASSPDGLQGGGYTF. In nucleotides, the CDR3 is TGTGCCAGCTCACCGGATGGATTACAGGGTGGTGGCTACACCTTC. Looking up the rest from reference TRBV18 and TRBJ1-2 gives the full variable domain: NAGVMQNPRHLVRRRGQEARLRCSPMKGHSHVYWYRQLPEEGLKFMVYLQKENIIDESGMPKERFSAEFPKEGPSILRIQQVVRGDSAAYFCASSPDGLQGGGYTFGSGTRLTVV.

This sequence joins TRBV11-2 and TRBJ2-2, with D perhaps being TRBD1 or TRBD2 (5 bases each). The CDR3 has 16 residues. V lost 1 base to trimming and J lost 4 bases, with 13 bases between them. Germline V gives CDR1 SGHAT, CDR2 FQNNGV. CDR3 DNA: TGTGCCAGCAGCTTAGTTGGGACCCGGGGCACCGGGGAGCTGTTTTTT. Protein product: CASSLVGTRGTGELFF.

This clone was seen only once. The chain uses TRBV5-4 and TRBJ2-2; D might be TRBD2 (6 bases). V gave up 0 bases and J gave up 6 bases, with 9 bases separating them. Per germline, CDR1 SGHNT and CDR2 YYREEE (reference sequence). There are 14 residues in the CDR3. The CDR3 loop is CASSLAGVAGELFF. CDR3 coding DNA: TGTGCCAGCAGCTTGGCGGGGGTAGCCGGGGAGCTGTTTTTT.

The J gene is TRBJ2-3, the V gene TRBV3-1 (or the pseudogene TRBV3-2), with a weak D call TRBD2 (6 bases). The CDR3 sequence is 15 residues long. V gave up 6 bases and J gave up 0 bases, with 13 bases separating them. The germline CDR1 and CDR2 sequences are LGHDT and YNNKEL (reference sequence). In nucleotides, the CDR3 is TGTGCCAGCAGACCGCCGGGACTGAGCACAGATACGCAGTATTTT. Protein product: CASRPPGLSTDTQYF.

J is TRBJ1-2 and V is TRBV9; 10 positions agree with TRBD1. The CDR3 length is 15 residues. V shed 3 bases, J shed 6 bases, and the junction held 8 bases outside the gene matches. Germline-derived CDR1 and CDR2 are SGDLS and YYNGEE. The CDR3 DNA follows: TGTGCCAGCAGCGCAGGCCCCGGGACAGGGGATGGCTACACCTTC. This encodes CASSAGPGTGDGYTF.

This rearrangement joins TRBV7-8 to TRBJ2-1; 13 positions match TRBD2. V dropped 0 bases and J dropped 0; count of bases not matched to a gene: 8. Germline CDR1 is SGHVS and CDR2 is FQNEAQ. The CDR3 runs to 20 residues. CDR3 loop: CASSLAWTSGGLSSYNEQFF. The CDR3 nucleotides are TGTGCCAGCAGCTTAGCCTGGACTAGCGGGGGTCTCAGCTCCTACAATGAGCAGTTCTTC.

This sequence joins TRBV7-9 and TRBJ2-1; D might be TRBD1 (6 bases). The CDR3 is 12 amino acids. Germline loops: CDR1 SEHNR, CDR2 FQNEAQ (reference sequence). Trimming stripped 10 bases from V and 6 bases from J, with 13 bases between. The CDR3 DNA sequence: TGTGCCACCCGAACAGGGATCAATGAGCAGTTCTTC. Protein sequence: CATRTGINEQFF.